These 30 T cell receptor beta chains share one sample of origin, sequenced in a study of T cells in Graves' hyperthyroidism and ophthalmopathy (dated by TCRdb to the late 2010s). The library was prepared using multiplex PCR. The reads were generated on an Illumina HiSeq 2000. The TCR beta CDR3 regions were amplified from RNA transcripts. The TCR CDR3 was subjected to a first round of RT-PCR using the HTBI primer set and the Qiagen OneStep RT-PCR kit. TCRdb redid the processing of the public reads, applying fastp at Q25 and MiXCR, and retained in-frame beta chains. Merged by CDR3 protein, the rows form single entries marked with the most common genes and DNA. Within this sample are over 250,000 distinct CDR3 sequences, with roughly 20% of them counted one time only. In total, the top ten clones hold around 62% of the sample. Sequenced input: blood. These receptors all stem from a man aged 25-45 years with Graves' ophthalmopathy.

The chain has TRBV9 and TRBJ2-2; D may be TRBD2 (5 bases). V lost 3 bases, J lost 0 bases, and 15 bases lay in between. This CDR3 is built from 17 residues. Germline V gives CDR1 SGDLS, CDR2 YYNGEE. This chain's CDR3 is CASSGSLGGPNTGELFF. The CDR3 nucleotides read TGTGCCAGCAGCGGTTCCCTCGGCGGGCCGAACACCGGGGAGCTGTTTTTT.

The chain recombines TRBV2 with TRBJ2-2; no definite D call. Trimming took off 0 bases at V and 5 bases at J, with 4 bases between the two ends. The V gene's germline CDR1 is SNHLY and CDR2 FYNNEI. The CDR3 consists of 13 residues. CDR3 DNA: TGTGCCAGCAGTGAAGCGACGACCGGGGAGCTGTTTTTT. Protein product: CASSEATTGELFF.

The chain carries TRBV29-1 and TRBJ2-7; 8 bases fit TRBD1. The CDR3 extends over 15 amino acids. V lost 2 bases, J lost 3 bases, and 9 bases stayed unmatched. In germline, CDR1 is SQVTM, CDR2 ANQGSEA. The CDR3 reads CSVERRGQASYEQYF. The DNA of the CDR3 is TGCAGCGTTGAAAGGAGGGGACAGGCGAGCTACGAGCAGTACTTC.

This clonotype has more than one count but fewer than ten. V is TRBV5-6 and J is TRBJ1-4; D is uncertain. The CDR3 contains 14 residues. Trimming removed 1 base at V and 6 bases at J, with 10 bases between. The germline CDR1 and CDR2 sequences are SGHDT and YYEEEE. The chain's CDR3 is CASSLRRRHEKLFF. The DNA for the CDR3 is TGTGCCAGCAGCTTGCGGCGACGGCATGAAAAACTGTTTTTT.

The table lists this clonotype with many counts. The rearrangement links TRBV11-2 to TRBJ1-1, with D maybe TRBD1 (5 bases). The V and J ends lost 2 bases and 11 bases respectively, with 15 bases between them. Germline lookup yields CDR1 SGHAT and CDR2 FQNNGV. This CDR3 has 13 residues. The CDR3 protein is CASSLMRGAGAFF. The DNA of the CDR3 is TGTGCCAGCAGCTTAATGAGGGGCGCCGGGGCTTTCTTT. Variable domain in full (rest from reference TRBV11-2 and TRBJ1-1): EAGVAQSPRYKIIEKRQSVAFWCNPISGHATLYWYQQILGQGPKLLIQFQNNGVVDDSQLPKDRFSAERLKGVDSTLKIQPAKLEDSAVYLCASSLMRGAGAFFGQGTRLTVV.

A single count supports this clonotype. A much larger clonotype is one base distant, so this may be a read error. The chain carries TRBV28 and TRBJ2-1; D call uncertain. V was trimmed by 5 bases and J by 3 bases, leaving 11 bases between them. This CDR3 contains 14 residues. Germline CDR1 MDHEN, CDR2 SYDVKM. CDR3 protein: CASSTARNYNEQFF. Written as DNA, the CDR3 is TGTGCCAGCAGTACAGCACGGAACTACAATGAGCAGTTCTTC.

CDR3 amino acids: CASSLVGGASNYGYTF. The CDR3 nucleotides read TGTGCCAGCAGCTTAGTGGGCGGGGCCTCAAACTATGGCTACACCTTC. This rearrangement joins TRBV7-2 to TRBJ1-2, with D perhaps TRBD1 (5 bases). The V and J ends lost 1 base and 2 bases respectively, with 14 bases between them. The CDR3 contains 16 residues. The germline CDR1 and CDR2 sequences are SGHTA and FQGNSA.

This clonotype appeared many times. J is TRBJ1-4 and V is TRBV27; D might be TRBD1 (6 bases). The germline V gene has CDR1 MNHEY and CDR2 SMNVEV (reference sequence). The CDR3 runs to 15 residues. With 0 bases removed from V and 7 bases from J, the gap between germline ends came to 12 bases. The CDR3 protein is CASSLSLTGGEKLFF. DNA for the CDR3: TGTGCCAGCAGTTTATCATTGACAGGTGGTGAAAAACTGTTTTTT.

This chain joins TRBV7-9 and TRBJ2-1; 12 bases agree with TRBD2. The V and J ends lost 4 bases and 8 bases, in that order; junction bases with no gene match: 6. The CDR3 extends over 15 amino acids. Germline assignment: CDR1 SEHNR and CDR2 FQNEAQ (reference sequence). CDR3 in amino acids: CASSSSSGRGYEQFF. CDR3 coding DNA: TGTGCCAGCAGCTCCTCTAGCGGGAGGGGGTATGAGCAGTTCTTC. The full variable domain, rest sourced from reference TRBV7-9 and TRBJ2-1, is DTGVSQNPRHKITKRGQNVTFRCDPISEHNRLYWYRQTLGQGPEFLTYFQNEAQLEKSRLLSDRFSAERPKGSFSTLEIQRTEQGDSAMYLCASSSSSGRGYEQFFGPGTRLTVL.

In this sample, this clonotype turned up many times. The chain combines TRBV11-3 with TRBJ1-4, with TRBD1 matching over 9 bases. Per germline, CDR1 SGHNT and CDR2 YENEEA. Losses at the gene ends were 5 bases for V and 7 bases for J; bases not matched to a gene: 8. The CDR3 contains 15 residues. The chain's CDR3 is CASSTDRGESEKLFF. As DNA, the CDR3 is TGTGCCAGCAGCACCGACAGGGGGGAAAGTGAAAAACTGTTTTTT.

This clonotype appeared a few times. The V and J genes are TRBV30 and TRBJ2-1, with TRBD2 matching over 7 bases. The CDR3 sequence is 14 residues long. The V gene's germline CDR1 is GTSNPN and CDR2 SVGIG (reference sequence). V shed 5 bases, J shed 0 bases, and the junction held 4 bases outside the gene matches. The CDR3 region has the DNA TGTGCCTGGGGGAGGGAGAGCTCCTACAATGAGCAGTTCTTC. Translation: CAWGRESSYNEQFF.

The chain is built from TRBV29-1 and TRBJ2-7, with TRBD2 matching 15 bases. J gave up 6 bases and V 0 bases, and 3 bases lay outside the gene matches. In germline, CDR1 is SQVTM, CDR2 ANQGSEA. The CDR3 has 15 amino acids. CDR3 amino acids: CSVEDPGLAGGEQYF. CDR3 bases: TGCAGCGTTGAAGATCCGGGACTAGCGGGGGGCGAGCAGTACTTC.

J is TRBJ2-1 and V is TRBV24-1, with 7 bases fitting TRBD1. The CDR3 spans 12 residues. V shed 6 bases, J shed 10 bases, and the junction held 5 bases outside the gene matches. Germline V lookup: CDR1 KGHDR, CDR2 SFDVKD. The CDR3 nucleotides are TGTGCCACCAGTACAAGGACAGGAGAGCAGTTCTTC. It is translated as CATSTRTGEQFF.

This clonotype was counted at least ten times. The rearrangement links TRBV11-3 to TRBJ1-2; D is possibly TRBD1 (6 bases). CDR1 is SGHNT and CDR2 is YENEEA in the germline V gene. The V end was cut by 4 bases, the J end by 4 bases, with 7 bases between. CDR3 length: 12 residues. CDR3 DNA sequence: TGTGCCAGCAGCTCGGACAGCTATGGCTACACCTTC. Translation gives CASSSDSYGYTF. Complete variable domain (other parts from reference TRBV11-3 and TRBJ1-2): EAGVVQSPRYKIIEKKQPVAFWCNPISGHNTLYWYLQNLGQGPELLIRYENEEAVDDSQLPKDRFSAERLKGVDSTLKIQPAELGDSAVYLCASSSDSYGYTFGSGTRLTVV.

The chain couples TRBV7-9 to TRBJ1-2; D gene unclear. Germline CDR1 reads SEHNR; CDR2 reads FQNEAQ (reference sequence). Trimming left V 4 bases short and J 4 bases short, with 7 bases between. The CDR3 totals 12 residues. Here the CDR3 DNA reads TGTGCCAGCAGCTCAAATATCTATGGCTACACCTTC. It specifies CASSSNIYGYTF.

This clonotype was seen many times. V and J are TRBV28 and TRBJ1-2; D ambiguous. The V gene's germline CDR1 is MDHEN and CDR2 SYDVKM. The CDR3 length is 13 residues. With 6 bases removed from V and 4 bases from J, the gap between germline ends came to 12 bases. The chain's CDR3 is CASSKTDFYGYTF. The CDR3, as DNA: TGTGCCAGCAGCAAGACGGATTTCTATGGCTACACCTTC.

This clonotype was picked up a small number of times. The chain has TRBV11-3 and TRBJ2-7; tentatively, D is TRBD1 or TRBD2 (5 bases each). Trimming took off 1 base at V and 2 bases at J, with 9 bases between the two ends. The CDR3 has 14 residues. Germline V gene data show CDR1 as SGHNT and CDR2 as YENEEA. The CDR3 here is CASSLAGLAYEQYF. DNA of the CDR3: TGTGCCAGCAGCTTAGCGGGGCTAGCCTACGAGCAGTACTTC. The full variable domain, its missing parts supplied by reference TRBV11-3 and TRBJ2-7, is EAGVVQSPRYKIIEKKQPVAFWCNPISGHNTLYWYLQNLGQGPELLIRYENEEAVDDSQLPKDRFSAERLKGVDSTLKIQPAELGDSAVYLCASSLAGLAYEQYFGPGTRLTVT.

The table lists this clonotype with many counts. This chain joins TRBV5-5 and TRBJ1-1; the D is unclear. This CDR3 spans 14 amino acids. In germline, CDR1 is SGHKS, CDR2 YYEKEE (reference sequence). The V and J ends lost 1 base and 5 bases respectively, with 12 bases between them. The DNA of the CDR3 is TGTGCCAGCAGCTTGCTGGCAACGGGGACTGAAGCTTTCTTT. Translating gives CASSLLATGTEAFF.

In this sample, this clonotype turned up many times. The chain uses TRBV12-3 or TRBV12-4 and TRBJ1-5, with 10 nucleotides matching TRBD1. The CDR3 covers 16 residues. The trim removed 2 bases at V and 6 bases at J, leaving 7 bases unmatched. CDR3 in amino acids: CASSLSWTGGGQPQHF. The CDR3 nucleotides are TGTGCCAGCAGTTTAAGTTGGACAGGGGGTGGTCAGCCCCAGCATTTT.

This clonotype was found many times. The V call is TRBV7-8, the J call TRBJ1-2; D is perhaps TRBD1 (6 bases). CDR1 is SGHVS, CDR2 FQNEAQ, per germline. The CDR3 length is 13 residues. V dropped 5 bases and J dropped 2 bases, with 9 bases sitting between them. The CDR3 DNA follows: TGTGCCAGCAGCGCAACAGGGAACTATGGCTACACCTTC. The encoded protein is CASSATGNYGYTF.

This clonotype was seen more than once but under ten times. One end of the junction does not line up with germline, which may come from a read error. The rearrangement joins TRBV7-7 to TRBJ2-1; D gene ambiguous. From germline, CDR1 is SSHAT and CDR2 FNYEAQ (reference sequence). There are 13 residues in the CDR3. The DNA for the CDR3 is TGTGCTAGCAGCTCGAGATCCGGGAATGAGCAGTTCTTC. The encoded protein is CASSSRSGNEQFF.

CDR3: CASSPLLANGELFF. The CDR3 DNA reads as TGTGCCAGCAGCCCCCTTTTAGCTAACGGGGAGCTGTTTTTT. The chain has TRBV7-9 and TRBJ2-2; no clear D. This CDR3 comprises 14 residues. V was shortened by 5 bases and J by 7 bases, with 14 bases between the two germline ends. CDR1 SEHNR and CDR2 FQNEAQ come from the germline V gene (reference sequence).

The chain couples TRBV6-2 or TRBV6-3 to TRBJ1-4; maybe TRBD1 (5 bases). CDR3 length: 15 residues. The V and J ends lost 4 bases and 0 bases respectively, with 9 bases between them. The germline V gene encodes CDR1 MNHEY and CDR2 SVGEGT. CDR3 in amino acids: CASSSSGSTNEKLFF. The CDR3 coding sequence is TGTGCCAGCAGTTCTTCAGGGTCAACTAATGAAAAACTGTTTTTT.

About this clonotype itself: This sequence may be a read error, since a much larger clone differs from it by one base. Likely a read error: the CDR3 ends without its conserved phenylalanine or tryptophan. The chain carries TRBV18 and TRBJ1-2; D unclear. The CDR3 spans 14 residues. CDR1 is KGHSH, CDR2 LQKENI, per germline. Trimming took off 2 bases at V and 2 bases at J, with 9 bases between the two ends. In nucleotides, the CDR3 is TGTGCCAGCTCACCATCCGGGAGCAACTATGGCTACACCTCC. Protein: CASSPSGSNYGYTS.

This chain links TRBV24-1 with TRBJ2-3; 14 bases fit TRBD2. The CDR3 has 17 amino acids. V lost 1 base, J lost 4 bases, and 3 bases stayed unmatched. Germline V gene sequence: CDR1 KGHDR, CDR2 SFDVKD. The chain's CDR3 is CATSDFGTSGRSDTQYF. The CDR3 coding sequence is TGTGCCACCAGTGATTTCGGGACTAGCGGGAGATCAGATACGCAGTATTTT.

In regard to this clonotype: Possible read error: a much larger clone is one base away. The rearrangement joins TRBV30 to TRBJ2-1; D remains ambiguous. Per germline, CDR1 GTSNPN and CDR2 SVGIG (reference sequence). This CDR3 comprises 14 residues. CDR3 loop: CTWVEDSSYNEQFF. CDR3 DNA: TGTACCTGGGTCGAGGATAGCTCCTACAATGAGCAGTTCTTC.

This chain connects TRBV19 to TRBJ1-2; D unclear. The CDR3 loop spans 14 amino acids. Germline CDR1 LNHDA, CDR2 SQIVND (reference sequence). The ends were cut back, 11 bases at V and 0 bases at J, with 16 bases in the middle. The CDR3 is CADGIGPSNYGYTF. CDR3 DNA: TGTGCCGACGGGATAGGTCCCTCTAACTATGGCTACACCTTC.

This clonotype was detected a few times. The V call is TRBV14, the J call TRBJ2-7; TRBD2 is a possible D gene (6 bases). V was trimmed by 3 bases and J by 2 bases, leaving 14 bases between them. Germline V gives CDR1 SGHDN, CDR2 FVKESK. The CDR3 contains 15 residues. Here the CDR3 reads CASSQEGGVPYEQYF. CDR3 DNA sequence: TGTGCCAGCAGCCAGGAGGGTGGGGTACCCTACGAGCAGTACTTC.

This clonotype has a handful of counts. The genes are TRBV25-1 and TRBJ1-2, with TRBD1 matching over 7 bases. With V trimmed by 0 bases and J by 10 bases, 11 bases remained unmatched. CDR1 is MGHDK and CDR2 is SYGVNS in the germline V gene. CDR3 size: 15 residues. The CDR3 nucleotides are TGTGCCAGCAGTGAATATGGGGCCGGGACAGAGTACTACACCTTC. It specifies CASSEYGAGTEYYTF.

This clonotype was seen a few times. The J gene is TRBJ2-1, the V gene TRBV7-2; a possible D gene is TRBD2 (5 bases). The CDR3 contains 15 residues. Deletions cut 5 bases from V and 3 bases from J, with 14 bases between. Germline CDR1 is SGHTA and CDR2 is FQGNSA. In nucleotides, the CDR3 is TGTGCCAGCAGCCCCGGGGAGCGGAACTACAATGAGCAGTTCTTC. This sequence encodes CASSPGERNYNEQFF.